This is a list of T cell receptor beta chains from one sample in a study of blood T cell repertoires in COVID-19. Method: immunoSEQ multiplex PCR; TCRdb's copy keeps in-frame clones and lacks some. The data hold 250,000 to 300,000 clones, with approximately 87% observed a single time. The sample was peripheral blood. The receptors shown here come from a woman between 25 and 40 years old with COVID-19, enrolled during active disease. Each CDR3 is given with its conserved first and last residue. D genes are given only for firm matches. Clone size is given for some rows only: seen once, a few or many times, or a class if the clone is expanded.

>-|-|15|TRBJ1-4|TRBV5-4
TGTGCCAGCAGCCTTTCGGGGGGCGCGGAGGAAAAACTGTTTTTT
CASSLSGGAEEKLFF
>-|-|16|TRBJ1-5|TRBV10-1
TGCGCCAGCAACCTACTTGACAGGCTTGGCAATCAGCCCCAGCATTTT
CASNLLDRLGNQPQHF
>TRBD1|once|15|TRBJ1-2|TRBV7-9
TGTGCCAGCAGCTCCCCGGGACAGAGTTTCTATGGCTACACCTTC
CASSSPGQSFYGYTF
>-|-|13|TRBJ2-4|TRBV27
TGTGCCAGCAGTTTCTCCGTCAAAAACATTCAGTACTTC
CASSFSVKNIQYF
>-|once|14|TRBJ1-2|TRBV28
TGTGCCACCTTAATAACAGGGAGAGGTTATGGCTACACCTTC
CATLITGRGYGYTF
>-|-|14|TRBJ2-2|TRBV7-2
TGTGCCAGCAGTTACCTCGGGAACACCGGGGAGCTGTTTTTT
CASSYLGNTGELFF
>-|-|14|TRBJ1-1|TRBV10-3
TGTGCCATCAGTGAGGGGCAGATGAACACTGAAGCTTTCTTT
CAISEGQMNTEAFF
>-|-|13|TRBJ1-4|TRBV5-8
TGTGTCACCACCCCTCATGGGGCTGAAAAACTGTTTTTT
CVTTPHGAEKLFF
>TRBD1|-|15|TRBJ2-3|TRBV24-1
TGTGCCACCAGTGAGTCGGGACAGAAGCCAGATACGCAGTATTTT
CATSESGQKPDTQYF
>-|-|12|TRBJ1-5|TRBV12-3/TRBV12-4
TGTGCCAGCAGTTTAAGCTCTCAGCCCCAGCATTTT
CASSLSSQPQHF
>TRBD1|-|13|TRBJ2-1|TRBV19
TGTGCCAGTAGGCGAGCACAGGGGCATGAGCAGTTCTTC
CASRRAQGHEQFF
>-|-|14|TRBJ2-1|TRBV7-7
TGTGCCAGCAGCTTAGGGAGATCCTACAATGAGCAGTTCTTC
CASSLGRSYNEQFF